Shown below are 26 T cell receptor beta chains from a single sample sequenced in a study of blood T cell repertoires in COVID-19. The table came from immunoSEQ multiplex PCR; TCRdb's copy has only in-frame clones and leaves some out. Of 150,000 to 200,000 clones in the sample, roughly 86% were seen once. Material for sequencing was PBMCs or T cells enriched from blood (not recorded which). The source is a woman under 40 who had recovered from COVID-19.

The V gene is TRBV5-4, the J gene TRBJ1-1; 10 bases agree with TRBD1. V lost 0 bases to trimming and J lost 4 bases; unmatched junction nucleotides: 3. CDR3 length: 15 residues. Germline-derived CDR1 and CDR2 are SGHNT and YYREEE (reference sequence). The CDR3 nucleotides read TGTGCCAGCAGCTTGGGGGGACAGGGGAGCACTGAAGCTTTCTTT. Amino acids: CASSLGGQGSTEAFF. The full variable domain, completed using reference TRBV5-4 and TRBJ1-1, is ETGVTQSPTHLIKTRGQQVTLRCSSQSGHNTVSWYQQALGQGPQFIFQYYREEENGRGNFPPRFSGLQFPNYSSELNVNALELDDSALYLCASSLGGQGSTEAFFGQGTRLTVV.

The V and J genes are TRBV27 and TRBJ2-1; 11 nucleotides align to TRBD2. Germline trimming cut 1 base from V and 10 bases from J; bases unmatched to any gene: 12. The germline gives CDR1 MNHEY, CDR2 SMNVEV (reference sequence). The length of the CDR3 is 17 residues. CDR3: CASSLLVAGGPVEEQFF. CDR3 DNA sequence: TGTGCCAGCAGTTTATTGGTAGCGGGAGGGCCGGTTGAGGAGCAGTTCTTC.

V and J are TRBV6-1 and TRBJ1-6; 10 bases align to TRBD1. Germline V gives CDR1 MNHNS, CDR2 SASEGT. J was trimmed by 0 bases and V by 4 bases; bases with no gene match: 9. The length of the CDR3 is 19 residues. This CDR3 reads CASSGPGQGTSSYNSPLHF. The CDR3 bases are TGTGCCAGCAGTGGACCGGGACAGGGGACTAGCTCCTATAATTCACCCCTCCACTTT.

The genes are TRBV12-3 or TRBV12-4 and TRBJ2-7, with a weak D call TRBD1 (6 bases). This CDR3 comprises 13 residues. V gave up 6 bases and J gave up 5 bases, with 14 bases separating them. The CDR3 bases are TGTGCCAGCAGCCCACAGGGAAGCCACGAGCAGTACTTC. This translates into CASSPQGSHEQYF.

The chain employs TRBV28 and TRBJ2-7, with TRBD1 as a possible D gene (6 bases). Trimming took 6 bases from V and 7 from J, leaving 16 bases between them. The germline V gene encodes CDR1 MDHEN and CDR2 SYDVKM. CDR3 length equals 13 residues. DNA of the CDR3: TGTGCCAGCAGCCCACTGAATACAGGGGAGCAGTACTTC. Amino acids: CASSPLNTGEQYF.

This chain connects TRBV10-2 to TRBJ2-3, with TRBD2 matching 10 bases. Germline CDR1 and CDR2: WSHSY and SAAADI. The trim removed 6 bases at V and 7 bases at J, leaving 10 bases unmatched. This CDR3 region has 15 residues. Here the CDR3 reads CASRVSSGSSNTQYF. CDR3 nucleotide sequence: TGCGCCAGCAGGGTTTCTAGCGGGAGTTCAAATACGCAGTATTTT.

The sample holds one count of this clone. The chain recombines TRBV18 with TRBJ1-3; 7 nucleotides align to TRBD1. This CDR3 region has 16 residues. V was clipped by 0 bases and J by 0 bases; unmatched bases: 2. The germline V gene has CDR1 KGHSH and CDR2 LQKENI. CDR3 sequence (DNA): TGTGCCAGCTCACCACCTTGGGACAGCTCTGGAAACACCATATATTTT. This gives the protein CASSPPWDSSGNTIYF.

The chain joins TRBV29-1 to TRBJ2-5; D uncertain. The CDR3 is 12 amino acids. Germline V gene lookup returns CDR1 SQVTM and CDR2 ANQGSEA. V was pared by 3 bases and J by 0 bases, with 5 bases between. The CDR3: CSVDANQETQYF. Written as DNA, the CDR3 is TGCAGCGTTGACGCGAACCAAGAGACCCAGTACTTC.

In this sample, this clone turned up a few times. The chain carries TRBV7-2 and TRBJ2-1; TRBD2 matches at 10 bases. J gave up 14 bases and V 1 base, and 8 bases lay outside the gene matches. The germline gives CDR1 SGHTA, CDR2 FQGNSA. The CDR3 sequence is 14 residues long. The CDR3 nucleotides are TGTGCCAGCAGCTTAGGCGCTAGCGGGAGAGGTGAGTTCTTC. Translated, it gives CASSLGASGRGEFF.

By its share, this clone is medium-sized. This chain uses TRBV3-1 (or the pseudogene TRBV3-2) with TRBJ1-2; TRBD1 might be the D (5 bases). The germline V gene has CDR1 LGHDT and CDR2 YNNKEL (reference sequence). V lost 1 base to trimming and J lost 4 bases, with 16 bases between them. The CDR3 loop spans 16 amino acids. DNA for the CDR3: TGTGCCAGCAGCCAAGCTTATAGACAGCCATCCTATGGCTACACCTTC. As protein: CASSQAYRQPSYGYTF.

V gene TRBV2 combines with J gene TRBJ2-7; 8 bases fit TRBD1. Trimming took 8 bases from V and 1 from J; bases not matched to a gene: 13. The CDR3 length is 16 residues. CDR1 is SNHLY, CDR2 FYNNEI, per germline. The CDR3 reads CASYLPTTGASYEQYF. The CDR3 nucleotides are TGTGCCAGCTACCTGCCCACGACAGGGGCTTCCTACGAGCAGTACTTC.

The CDR3 loop is CASSFDSGYGYTF. The CDR3 coding sequence is TGTGCCAGCAGCTTCGACAGCGGGTATGGCTACACCTTC. The chain links TRBV13 to TRBJ1-2, with D possibly TRBD1 on 5 matching bases. CDR1 is PRHDT, CDR2 FYEKMQ, per germline (reference sequence). V was cut by 3 bases and J by 5 bases, with 10 bases left in between. CDR3 size: 13 residues.

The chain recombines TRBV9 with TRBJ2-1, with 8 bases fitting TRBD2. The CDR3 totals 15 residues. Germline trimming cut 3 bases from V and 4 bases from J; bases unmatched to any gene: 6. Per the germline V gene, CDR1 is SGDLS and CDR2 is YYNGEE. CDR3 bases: TGTGCCAGCAGCGCAGGAGCGGGAGATTACAATGAGCAGTTCTTC. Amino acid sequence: CASSAGAGDYNEQFF. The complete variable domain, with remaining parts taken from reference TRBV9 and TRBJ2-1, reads DSGVTQTPKHLITATGQRVTLRCSPRSGDLSVYWYQQSLDQGLQFLIQYYNGEERAKGNILERFSAQQFPDLHSELNLSSLELGDSALYFCASSAGAGDYNEQFFGPGTRLTVL.

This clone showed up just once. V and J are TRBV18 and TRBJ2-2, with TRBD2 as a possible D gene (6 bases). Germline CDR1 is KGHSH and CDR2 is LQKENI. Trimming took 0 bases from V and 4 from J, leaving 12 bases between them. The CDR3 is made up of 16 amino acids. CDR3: CASSPPPTSVTGELFF. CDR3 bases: TGTGCCAGCTCACCACCTCCGACTAGTGTCACCGGGGAGCTGTTTTTT.

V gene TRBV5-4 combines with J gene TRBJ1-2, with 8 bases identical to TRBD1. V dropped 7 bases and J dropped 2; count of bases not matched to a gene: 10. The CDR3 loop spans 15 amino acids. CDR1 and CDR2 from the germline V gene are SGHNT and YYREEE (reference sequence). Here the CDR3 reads CASAQGDVINYGYTF. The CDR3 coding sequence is TGTGCCAGCGCACAGGGGGACGTTATCAACTATGGCTACACCTTC.

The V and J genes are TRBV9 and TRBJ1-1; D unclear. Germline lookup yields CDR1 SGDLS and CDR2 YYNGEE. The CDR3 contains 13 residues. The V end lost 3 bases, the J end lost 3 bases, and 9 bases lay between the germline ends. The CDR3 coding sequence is TGTGCCAGCAGCGGACTAAGGGACACTGAAGCTTTCTTT. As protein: CASSGLRDTEAFF.

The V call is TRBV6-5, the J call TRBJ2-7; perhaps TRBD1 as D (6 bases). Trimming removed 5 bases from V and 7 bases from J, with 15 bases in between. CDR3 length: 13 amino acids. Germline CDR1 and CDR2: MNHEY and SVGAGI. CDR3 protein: CASSPGQSLEQYF. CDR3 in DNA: TGTGCCAGCAGTCCCGGACAGTCGCTGGAGCAGTACTTC.

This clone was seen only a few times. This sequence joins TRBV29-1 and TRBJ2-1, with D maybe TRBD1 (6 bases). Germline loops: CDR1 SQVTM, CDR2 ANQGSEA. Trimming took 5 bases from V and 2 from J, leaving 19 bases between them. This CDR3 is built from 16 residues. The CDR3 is CSVPTSDSYTYNEQFF. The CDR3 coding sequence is TGCAGCGTTCCTACTTCGGACAGCTATACCTACAATGAGCAGTTCTTC.

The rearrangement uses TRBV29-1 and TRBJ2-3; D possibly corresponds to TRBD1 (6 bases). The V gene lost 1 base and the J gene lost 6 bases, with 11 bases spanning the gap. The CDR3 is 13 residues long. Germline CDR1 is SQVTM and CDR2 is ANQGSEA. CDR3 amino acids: CSVEVVGADTQYF. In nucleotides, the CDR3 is TGCAGCGTTGAAGTGGTGGGGGCGGATACGCAGTATTTT.

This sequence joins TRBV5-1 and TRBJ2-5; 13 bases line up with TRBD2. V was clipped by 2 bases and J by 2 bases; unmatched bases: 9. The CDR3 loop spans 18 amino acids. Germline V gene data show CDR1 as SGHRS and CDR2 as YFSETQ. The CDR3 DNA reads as TGCGCCAGCAGCTTCGTAAACTCGGGACTAGCGGGACAAGAGACCCAGTACTTC. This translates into CASSFVNSGLAGQETQYF.

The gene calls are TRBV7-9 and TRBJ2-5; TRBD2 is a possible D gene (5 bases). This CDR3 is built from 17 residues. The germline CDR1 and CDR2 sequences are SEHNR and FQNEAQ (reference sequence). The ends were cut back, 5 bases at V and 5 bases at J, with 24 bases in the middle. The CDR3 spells CASSPRPGVLGGETQYF. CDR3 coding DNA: TGTGCCAGCAGCCCTCGACCCGGGGTCCTCGGTGGGGAGACCCAGTACTTC. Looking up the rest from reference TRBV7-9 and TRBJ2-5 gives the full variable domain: DTGVSQNPRHKITKRGQNVTFRCDPISEHNRLYWYRQTLGQGPEFLTYFQNEAQLEKSRLLSDRFSAERPKGSFSTLEIQRTEQGDSAMYLCASSPRPGVLGGETQYFGPGTRLLVL.

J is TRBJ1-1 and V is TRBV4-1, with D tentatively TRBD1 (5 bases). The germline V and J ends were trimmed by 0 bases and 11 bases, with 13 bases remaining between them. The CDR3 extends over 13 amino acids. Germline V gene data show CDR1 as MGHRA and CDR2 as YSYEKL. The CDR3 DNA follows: TGCGCCAGCAGCCAAGATGAGGAGGGGAATGCTTTCTTT. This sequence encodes CASSQDEEGNAFF.

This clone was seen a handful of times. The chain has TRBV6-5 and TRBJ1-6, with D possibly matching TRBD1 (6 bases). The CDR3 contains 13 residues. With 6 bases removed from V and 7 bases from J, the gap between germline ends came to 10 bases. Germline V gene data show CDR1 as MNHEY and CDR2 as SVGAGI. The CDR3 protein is CASRDRENSPLHF. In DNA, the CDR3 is TGTGCCAGCAGGGACAGAGAAAATTCACCCCTCCACTTT.

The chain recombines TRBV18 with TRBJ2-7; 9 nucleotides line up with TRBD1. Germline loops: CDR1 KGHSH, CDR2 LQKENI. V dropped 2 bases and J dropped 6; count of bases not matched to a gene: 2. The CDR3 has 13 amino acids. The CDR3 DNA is TGTGCCAGCTCACCAGGGACAGGGACCGAGCAGTACTTC. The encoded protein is CASSPGTGTEQYF.

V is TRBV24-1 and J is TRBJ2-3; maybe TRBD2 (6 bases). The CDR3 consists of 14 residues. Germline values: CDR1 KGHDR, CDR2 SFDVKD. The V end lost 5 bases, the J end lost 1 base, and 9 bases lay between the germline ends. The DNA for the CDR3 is TGTGCCACCAGTGTAGGAGGGGGCACAGATACGCAGTATTTT. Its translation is CATSVGGGTDTQYF.

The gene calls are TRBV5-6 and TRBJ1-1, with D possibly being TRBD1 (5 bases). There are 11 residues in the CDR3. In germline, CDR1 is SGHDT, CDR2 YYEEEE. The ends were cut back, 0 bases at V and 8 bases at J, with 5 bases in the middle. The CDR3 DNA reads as TGTGCCAGCAGCTTGGGACAGGAAGCTTTCTTT. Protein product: CASSLGQEAFF.